The sequence of this T cell receptor beta chain was determined in a study of human T cells and chemical hapten exposure. Study summary: DPC 0.01% went on the upper back by patch test, with reading at 6 days.

Time point in this sample: pre-sensitization, week 0. Treatment described: therapeutic diphenylcyclopropenone sensitization with weekly scalp DPC. The CDR3 sequence is 13 residues long. The V gene's germline CDR1 is ENHRY and CDR2 SYGVKD. The V and J ends lost 11 bases and 4 bases respectively, with 18 bases between them. With respect to this clonotype: Its antigen is not identified.

Via MiXCR, TCRdb re-called the RACE reads, giving one row per CDR3 protein. The table has 120,000 or so distinct CDR3 sequences, less than 15% seen once. Regarding the study as a whole: Controls formed significantly fewer large CDR3 similarity clusters than expanded TCRs did. TCRs exceeding a frequency of 1 in 1000 stayed unchanged under DPC sensitization.

Material: whole blood, obtained in connection with sensitization to the hapten diphenylcyclopropenone (DPC). The chain joins TRBV10-3 to TRBJ2-7; possibly TRBD1 for D (5 bases). The clonotype comes from a woman younger than 35 with alopecia areata. Some clones in this sample may be carry-over from other donors' samples. CDR3 protein: CASQGGQGYEQYF. CDR3 nucleotide sequence: TGTGCCTCCCAGGGTGGGCAGGGTTACGAGCAGTACTTC.